Listed below are T cell receptor beta chains from one sample, sequenced in a study of cytomegalovirus exposure and HLA in healthy donors. TCRdb keeps only in-frame clones here, not all; method: immunoSEQ multiplex PCR. The sample lists roughly 110,000 clones, more than 65% occurring once. The sequencing input was PBMCs. The receptors derive from a male donor in good health and CMV-seronegative. Each CDR3 is given with its conserved first and last residue. A D gene is named only where the DNA matches it firmly. The listing skips clone size in some rows; elsewhere it reads once, few, many or a size class.

clone_size	d_call	v_call	j_call	cdr3_aa	cdr3_nt
.	TRBD2	TRBV9	TRBJ2-7	CASSPSASGVYEQYF	TGTGCCAGCAGCCCATCGGCTAGCGGTGTCTACGAGCAGTACTTC
few	TRBD1	TRBV29-1	TRBJ2-7	CSVEDRTGGTYEQYF	TGCAGCGTTGAAGATAGGACAGGGGGTACCTACGAGCAGTACTTC
.	TRBD1	TRBV6-6	TRBJ2-3	CASSWGTGGTDTQYF	TGTGCCAGCAGTTGGGGGACAGGGGGGACAGATACGCAGTATTTT
.	.	TRBV2	TRBJ1-1	CASGGVGLWAFF	TGTGCCAGCGGGGGGGTTGGCTTGTGGGCTTTCTTT
.	.	TRBV5-6	TRBJ1-3	CASSLAVSGNTIYF	TGTGCCAGCAGCCTAGCAGTGTCTGGAAACACCATATATTTT
.	.	TRBV15	TRBJ1-5	CATSRGSGAPQPQHF	TGTGCCACCAGCAGAGGATCAGGGGCTCCTCAGCCCCAGCATTTT
.	TRBD2	TRBV11-2	TRBJ2-1	CASSLDEQREFYNEQFF	TGTGCCAGCAGCTTAGATGAACAGCGGGAGTTTTACAATGAGCAGTTCTTC
.	TRBD1	TRBV6-4	TRBJ2-7	CASGPGQGGEQYF	TGTGCCAGCGGGCCGGGACAGGGAGGGGAGCAGTACTTC
.	TRBD1	TRBV11-2	TRBJ1-6	CASSSRDSFSPLHF	TGTGCCAGCAGCTCCCGGGACAGTTTTTCACCCCTCCACTTT
.	TRBD1	TRBV13	TRBJ2-2	CASSFTGQGSGELFF	TGTGCCAGCAGCTTCACGGGACAGGGGTCCGGGGAGCTGTTTTTT
.	.	TRBV2	TRBJ1-1	CASSKRQPMNTEAFF	TGTGCCAGCAGTAAGAGGCAGCCTATGAACACTGAAGCTTTCTTT
.	.	TRBV7-9	TRBJ1-1	CASSSSQVNTEAFF	TGTGCCAGCAGTTCGAGTCAGGTGAACACTGAAGCTTTCTTT
.	TRBD1	TRBV4-2	TRBJ2-1	CASSQASGGSYNEQFF	TGTGCCAGCAGCCAAGCGTCAGGGGGCTCCTACAATGAGCAGTTCTTC
.	TRBD1	TRBV12-5	TRBJ2-7	CASGLERGQWYEQYF	TGTGCTAGTGGCCTGGAGAGGGGACAGTGGTACGAGCAGTACTTC
.	TRBD1	TRBV9	TRBJ2-7	CASSVGPGGLDYEQYF	TGTGCCAGCAGCGTAGGGCCAGGGGGCTTAGACTACGAGCAGTACTTC
.	TRBD1	TRBV7-3	TRBJ2-7	CASSPAAGGLDEQYF	TGTGCCAGCAGTCCTGCAGCAGGGGGCTTAGACGAGCAGTACTTC
.	TRBD2	TRBV4-1	TRBJ2-1	CASSQSLLAGQYNEQFF	TGCGCCAGCAGCCAATCTCTCCTAGCGGGACAATACAATGAGCAGTTCTTC
.	TRBD2	TRBV29-1	TRBJ2-1	CSVQAGGPYEQFF	TGCAGCGTTCAAGCGGGAGGGCCCTATGAGCAGTTCTTC
.	.	TRBV7-2	TRBJ2-1	CASSRPLAHEQFF	TGTGCCAGCAGCCGACCTCTAGCCCACGAGCAGTTCTTC
few	.	TRBV18	TRBJ2-7	CASSAGQTYEQYF	TGTGCCAGCTCAGCCGGACAGACCTACGAGCAGTACTTC
once	TRBD2	TRBV9	TRBJ2-3	CASSVGLATSTDTQYF	TGTGCCAGCAGCGTAGGACTAGCGACAAGCACAGATACGCAGTATTTT
once	.	TRBV2	TRBJ2-5	CASSNRAFTQYF	TGTGCCAGCAGTAACAGGGCTTTCACCCAGTACTTC
.	.	TRBV19	TRBJ2-3	CASSIRGPDTQYF	TGTGCCAGTAGTATAAGAGGCCCAGATACGCAGTATTTT
.	TRBD2	TRBV7-6	TRBJ2-5	CASSLVFGAGSTQYF	TGTGCCAGCAGCTTAGTCTTCGGAGCGGGATCGACCCAGTACTTC
once	.	TRBV7-2	TRBJ2-1	CASSSVSGRSEQFF	TGTGCCAGCAGCTCTGTTAGCGGTCGTAGTGAGCAGTTCTTC
.	TRBD2	TRBV7-2	TRBJ2-3	CASSLESSGSTDTQYF	TGTGCCAGCAGCTTAGAGTCTAGCGGAAGCACAGATACGCAGTATTTT
.	.	TRBV19	TRBJ1-1	CASSSRGVTEAFF	TGTGCCAGTAGTAGCCGGGGAGTAACTGAAGCTTTCTTT
few	.	TRBV11-3	TRBJ2-3	CASSLSGTSTDTQYF	TGTGCCAGCAGCCTTAGCGGTACTAGCACAGATACGCAGTATTTT
once	.	TRBV2	TRBJ1-1	CASNRGNTEAFF	TGTGCCAGCAACCGGGGAAACACTGAAGCTTTCTTT
few	.	TRBV6-5	TRBJ1-4	CASSNQGPGSEVLFF	TGTGCCAGCAGTAATCAGGGGCCCGGCTCTGAGGTACTGTTTTTT
.	.	TRBV6-5	TRBJ1-4	CASRRAATNEKLFF	TGTGCCAGCAGGCGGGCTGCAACTAATGAAAAACTGTTTTTT
.	.	TRBV19	TRBJ1-2	CASSATGRGGYGYTF	TGTGCCAGTAGTGCCACAGGGCGAGGGGGCTATGGCTACACCTTC
.	TRBD1	TRBV6-5	TRBJ2-7	CASSWGQGSSYEQYF	TGTGCCAGCAGTTGGGGACAGGGGAGCTCCTACGAGCAGTACTTC